This T cell receptor (beta chain) is drawn from a study of spatial heterogeneity in lung cancer. Each CDR3 protein gets one entry after TCRdb re-called the 5' RACE reads with MiXCR. Of about 120,000 distinct CDR3 sequences in the sample, 12% were seen once. This clonotype is medium-sized (0.01 to 0.1%). Time point denoted: blood at routine non-recurrence follow-up after resection. The study sequenced unsorted whole RNA from tumor, nontumor lung or frozen PBMC. Sequences were derived from PBMCs, sampled at follow-up. This sequence was found in a male donor with early-stage non-small cell lung cancer.

The CDR3 loop reads CSVEDWTTGNTIYF. CDR3 sequence (DNA): TGCAGCGTTGAAGACTGGACAACTGGAAACACCATATATTTT. The chain has TRBV29-1 and TRBJ1-3; D possibly corresponds to TRBD1 (5 bases). Deletions cut 0 bases from V and 2 bases from J, with 8 bases between. This CDR3 is 14 amino acids long. Germline values: CDR1 SQVTM, CDR2 ANQGSEA. Together with reference TRBV29-1 and TRBJ1-3, the CDR3 gives the full variable domain: SAVISQKPSRDICQRGTSLTIQCQVDSQVTMMFWYRQQPGQSLTLIATANQGSEATYESGFVIDKFPISRPNLTFSTLTVSNMSPEDSSIYLCSVEDWTTGNTIYFGEGSWLTVV.